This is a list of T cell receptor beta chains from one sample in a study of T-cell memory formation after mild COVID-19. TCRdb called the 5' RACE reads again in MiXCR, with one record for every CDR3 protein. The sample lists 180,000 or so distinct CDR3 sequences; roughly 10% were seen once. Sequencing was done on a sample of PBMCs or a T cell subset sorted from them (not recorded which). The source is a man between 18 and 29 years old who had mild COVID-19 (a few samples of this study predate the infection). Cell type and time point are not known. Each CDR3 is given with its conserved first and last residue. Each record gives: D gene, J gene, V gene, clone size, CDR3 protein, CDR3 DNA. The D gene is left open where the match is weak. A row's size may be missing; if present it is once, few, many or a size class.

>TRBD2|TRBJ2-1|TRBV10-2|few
CASRTSGGSSYNEQFF
TGCGCCAGCAGGACTAGCGGGGGGAGCTCCTACAATGAGCAGTTCTTC
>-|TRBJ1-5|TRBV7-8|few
CASSLARANQPQHF
TGTGCCAGCAGCCTCGCTAGGGCCAATCAGCCCCAGCATTTT
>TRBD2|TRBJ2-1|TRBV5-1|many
CASRSGTNLGNEQFF
TGCGCCAGCAGGTCCGGGACTAACTTAGGCAATGAGCAGTTCTTC
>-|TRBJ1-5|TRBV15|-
CATRRGDQPQHF
TGTGCCACCAGGAGGGGGGATCAGCCCCAGCATTTT
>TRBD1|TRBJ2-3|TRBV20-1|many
CSAPQGVRTDTQYF
TGCAGTGCCCCGCAGGGGGTTCGGACAGATACGCAGTATTTT
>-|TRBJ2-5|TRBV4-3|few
CASSQGTGQETQYF
TGCGCCAGCAGCCAGGGGACGGGGCAAGAGACCCAGTACTTC
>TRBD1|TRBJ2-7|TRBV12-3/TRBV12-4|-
CASSPGTGGNEQYF
TGTGCCAGCAGTCCCGGGACAGGGGGCAACGAGCAGTACTTC
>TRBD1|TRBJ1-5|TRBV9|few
CASSRDSAYQPQHF
TGTGCCAGCAGCCGGGACAGCGCTTATCAGCCCCAGCATTTT
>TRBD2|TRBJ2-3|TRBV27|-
CASSSGGGTQYF
TGTGCCAGCAGTTCTGGCGGGGGGACGCAGTATTTT
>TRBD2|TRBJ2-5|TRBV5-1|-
CASSLAATSGEETQYF
TGCGCCAGCAGCTTGGCCGCGACTAGCGGAGAAGAGACCCAGTACTTC
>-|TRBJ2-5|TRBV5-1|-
CASSPYPKTVGETQYF
TGCGCCAGCAGCCCCTACCCGAAGACAGTGGGCGAGACCCAGTACTTC
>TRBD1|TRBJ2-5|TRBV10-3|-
CAIRDRGQSETQYF
TGTGCCATCAGAGACAGGGGGCAGTCTGAGACCCAGTACTTC
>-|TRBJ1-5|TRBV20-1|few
CSARDLGGADQPQHF
TGCAGTGCTAGAGATCTGGGGGGGGCGGATCAGCCCCAGCATTTT
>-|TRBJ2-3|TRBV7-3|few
CASSPYLGTQYF
TGTGCCAGCAGCCCATACCTAGGTACGCAGTATTTT
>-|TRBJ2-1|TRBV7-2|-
CASSSADEQFF
TGTGCCAGCAGCTCGGCGGATGAGCAGTTCTTC
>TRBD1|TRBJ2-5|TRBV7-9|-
CASSRSGTGDPLATQYF
TGTGCCAGCAGCAGATCCGGGACAGGGGATCCCTTGGCGACCCAGTACTTC
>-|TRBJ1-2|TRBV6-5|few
CASSPRQDPLFYGYTF
TGTGCCAGCAGTCCTAGACAGGACCCCCTCTTCTATGGCTACACCTTC
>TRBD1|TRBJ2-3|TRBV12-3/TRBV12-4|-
CASSPPWTGGQYTQYF
TGTGCCAGCAGTCCCCCGTGGACAGGGGGCCAATATACGCAGTATTTT